Listed below are T cell receptor beta chains from one sample, sequenced in a study of beta chain features in type 1 diabetes. TCRdb's table, derived via immunoSEQ multiplex PCR, lists solely in-frame clones and lacks some. The table has over 350,000 clones, around 15% seen once. The sequencing sample was made of naive CD4+ T cells from blood. The receptors were sampled from a woman under 30 in good health. The CDR3 runs from the conserved cysteine through the conserved F or W. D genes are given only for firm matches. The size entry is marked missing in some rows and otherwise reads once, few, many or a size class.

v_gene	j_gene	abundance	d_gene	CDR3aa	CDR3nt
TRBV23-1	TRBJ1-5	few	TRBD1	CASSQSRGQLSNQPQHF	TGCGCCAGCAGTCAATCTAGGGGACAGCTCTCCAATCAGCCCCAGCATTTT
TRBV29-1	TRBJ1-2	.	TRBD1	CSVEPPGQGMCTF	TGCAGCGTTGAACCACCGGGACAGGGTATGTGCACCTTC
TRBV14	TRBJ2-1	.	.	CASSQANSVSTYNEQFF	TGTGCCAGCAGCCAAGCGAATAGCGTCAGTACCTACAATGAGCAGTTCTTC
TRBV28	TRBJ2-6	.	.	CASSLGFRGRPGANVLTF	TGTGCCAGCAGTTTAGGTTTCAGGGGACGCCCTGGGGCCAACGTCCTGACTTTC
TRBV4-1	TRBJ1-1	few	TRBD1	CASSQGGQGSSTEAFF	TGCGCCAGCAGCCAAGGGGGACAGGGATCGAGCACTGAAGCTTTCTTT
TRBV11-2	TRBJ1-5	.	.	CASSLGANQPQHF	TGTGCCAGCAGCTTAGGGGCGAACCAGCCCCAGCATTTT
TRBV28	TRBJ2-5	few	TRBD1	CASSLDRAGWETQYF	TGTGCCAGCAGCCTGGACAGGGCCGGGTGGGAGACCCAGTACTTC
TRBV2	TRBJ2-7	.	.	CASDWQGRVEQYF	TGTGCCAGCGACTGGCAGGGAAGAGTCGAGCAGTACTTC
TRBV19	TRBJ2-7	few	TRBD1	CASSPPGQGASEQYF	TGTGCCAGTAGTCCACCGGGACAGGGGGCCTCCGAGCAGTACTTC
TRBV13	TRBJ1-1	.	TRBD1	CASSLRQGITEAFF	TGTGCCAGCAGCTTAAGACAGGGGATAACTGAAGCTTTCTTT
TRBV10-3	TRBJ2-1	.	TRBD2	CAISEVAGGTNEQFF	TGTGCCATCAGTGAGGTAGCGGGAGGCACCAATGAGCAGTTCTTC
TRBV28	TRBJ2-7	.	TRBD2	CASNRGVAGVYEQYF	TGTGCCAGCAACCGAGGGGTAGCGGGAGTCTACGAGCAGTACTTC
TRBV6-5	TRBJ1-5	few	.	CASSARGGRNQPQHF	TGTGCCAGCAGTGCCCGGGGAGGCCGAAATCAGCCCCAGCATTTT
TRBV19	TRBJ2-7	.	TRBD2	CATRLAGRYEQYF	TGTGCCACCAGACTAGCGGGAAGGTACGAGCAGTACTTC
TRBV5-4	TRBJ2-7	few	TRBD2	CASSWTSGTYEQYF	TGTGCCAGCAGCTGGACTAGCGGCACCTACGAGCAGTACTTC
TRBV5-4	TRBJ2-7	.	.	CASSPGGDYEQYF	TGTGCCAGCAGCCCCGGGGGAGACTACGAGCAGTACTTC
TRBV4-1	TRBJ2-7	.	.	CASSHIGRGISYEQYF	TGCGCCAGCAGCCACATTGGGCGGGGAATCTCCTACGAGCAGTACTTC